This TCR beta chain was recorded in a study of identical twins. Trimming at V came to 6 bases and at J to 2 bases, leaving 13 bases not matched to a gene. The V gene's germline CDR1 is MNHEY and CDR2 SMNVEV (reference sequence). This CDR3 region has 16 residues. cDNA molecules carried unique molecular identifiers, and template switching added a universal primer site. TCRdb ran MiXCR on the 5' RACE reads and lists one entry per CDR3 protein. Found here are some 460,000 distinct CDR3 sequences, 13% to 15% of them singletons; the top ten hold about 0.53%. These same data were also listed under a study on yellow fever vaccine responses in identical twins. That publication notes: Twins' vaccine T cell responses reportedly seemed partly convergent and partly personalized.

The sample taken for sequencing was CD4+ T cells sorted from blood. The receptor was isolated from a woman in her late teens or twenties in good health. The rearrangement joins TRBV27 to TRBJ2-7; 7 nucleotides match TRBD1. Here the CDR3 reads CASSSLTGTDTYEQYF. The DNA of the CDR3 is TGTGCCAGCAGCTCCTTAACCGGGACAGATACCTACGAGCAGTACTTC.